The text below deals with one T cell receptor (beta chain). What it binds is not known. Relative to the germline gene, one junction end is altered; a read error may explain this. These data come from a study of T cell clones after liver transplantation. Study overall: Three of eight recipients were HCV-positive; others had non-autoimmune, non-viral indications.

The study, taken as a whole, reports: In a couple of subjects, few donor cells limited the measurable donor-reactive repertoire. Circulating graft-donor-reactive CD4 TCRbeta sequences fell significantly post-transplant in most of the 8 subjects. Compared with third party-reactive sequences, donor-reactive ones declined more, independent of withdrawal success.

Repertoires were generated with immunoSEQ multiplex PCR, while TCRdb's copy carries only in-frame clones and drops some. The sample lists just under 60,000 clones, 70% occurring once. The V gene's germline CDR1 is LNHDA and CDR2 SQIVND (reference sequence). This CDR3 spans 16 amino acids. This clonotype originated in a human patient who received a liver transplant. A share of the T cells may be of graft donor origin. The material sequenced was CD4+ T cells from blood, taken at the approximately 16-month timepoint. The gene calls are TRBV19 and TRBJ1-1; perhaps TRBD1 as D (5 bases). The CDR3 DNA reads as TGTGCCAGCAGTAGGCTCGGCGACAGAACGTACACTGAAGCTTTCTTT. It yields the protein CASSRLGDRTYTEAFF. Based on the CDR3 plus reference TRBV19 and TRBJ1-1, the full variable domain is DGGITQSPKYLFRKEGQNVTLSCEQNLNHDAMYWYRQDPGQGLRLIYYSQIVNDFQKGDIAEGYSVSREKKESFPLTVTSAQKNPTAFYLCASSRLGDRTYTEAFFGQGTRLTVV.